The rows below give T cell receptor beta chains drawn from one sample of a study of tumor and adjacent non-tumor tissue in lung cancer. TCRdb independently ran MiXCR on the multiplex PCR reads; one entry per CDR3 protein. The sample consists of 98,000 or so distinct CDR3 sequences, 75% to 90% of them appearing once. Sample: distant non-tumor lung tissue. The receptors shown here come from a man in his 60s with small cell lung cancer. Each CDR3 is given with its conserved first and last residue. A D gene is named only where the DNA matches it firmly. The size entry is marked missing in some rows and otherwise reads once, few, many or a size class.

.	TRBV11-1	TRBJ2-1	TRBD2	CSSSLAASGSKYYNEQFF	TGTTCCAGCAGCTTAGCAGCCAGCGGGAGCAAATATTACAATGAGCAGTTCTTC
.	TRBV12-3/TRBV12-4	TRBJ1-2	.	CARSPFHYCYTF	TGTGCCAGAAGCCCTTTTCACTATTGTTACACCTTC
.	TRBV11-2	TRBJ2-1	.	CAISLETAGLEIF	TGTGCCATCAGCTTAGAGACGGCGGGCCTAGAGATCTTC
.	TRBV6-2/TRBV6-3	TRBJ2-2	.	CASSHQHRGVFF	TGTGCCAGCAGCCACCAACACCGGGGAGTTTTTTTT
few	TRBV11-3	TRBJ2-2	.	CASSYGSGGAGELFF	TGTGCCAGTAGCTACGGTAGCGGAGGGGCCGGGGAGCTGTTTTTT
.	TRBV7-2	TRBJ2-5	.	CASSWGAQRTAQYF	TGTGCCAGCAGCTGGGGGGCCCAGCGGACGGCCCAGTACTTC
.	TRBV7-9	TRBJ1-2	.	CASSLGGSGSYYSYTF	TGTGCCAGCAGCTTAGGTGGCAGCGGATCGTACTATAGCTACACCTTC
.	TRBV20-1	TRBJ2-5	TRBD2	CSGDPRHLAGLETQYF	TGCAGTGGTGACCCTCGGCACCTAGCGGGACTAGAGACCCAGTACTTC
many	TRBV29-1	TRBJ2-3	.	CSVERFTSTDTQYF	TGCAGCGTTGAGCGGTTTACCAGCACAGATACGCAGTATTTT
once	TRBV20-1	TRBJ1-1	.	CNARGFEVEVFF	TGCAATGCTAGAGGGTTTGAAGTTGAAGTTTTCTTT
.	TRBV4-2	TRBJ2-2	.	CASSQDLRAITVELFF	TGTGCAAGCAGCCAAGATCTGAGGGCTATCACCGTGGAGCTGTTTTTT
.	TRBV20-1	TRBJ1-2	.	CSARIDRRYGYTF	TGCAGTGCTAGGATCGACAGGAGGTATGGCTACACCTTC
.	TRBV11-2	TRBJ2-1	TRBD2	CASSLGVSGGYYNEQLF	TGTGCCAGCAGCTTAGGAGTATCGGGAGGCTACTACAATGAGCAGCTCTTC
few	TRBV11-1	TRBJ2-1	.	CACSFVAGGPYNEQFF	TGTGCCTGCAGCTTCGTAGCAGGAGGCCCCTACAATGAGCAGTTCTTC
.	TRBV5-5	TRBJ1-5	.	CASRLVGGTQPQHF	TGTGCCAGCAGGTTGGTAGGGGGTACCCAGCCCCAGCATTTT
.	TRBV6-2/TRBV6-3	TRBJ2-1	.	CASTNLRGFQNEQFF	TGTGCCAGCACCAACCTTAGGGGATTCCAAAATGAGCAGTTCTTC
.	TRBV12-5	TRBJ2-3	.	CGSGHREDTQYF	TGTGGTAGTGGCCACCGAGAAGATACACAGTATTTT
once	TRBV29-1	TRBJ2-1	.	CGDKTGTYNEQFF	TGCGGTGACAAGACAGGCACCTACAATGAGCAGTTCTTC
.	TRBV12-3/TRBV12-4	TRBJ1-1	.	CASCEEGNTEAFF	TGTGCCAGTTGTGAGGAGGGGAATACTGAAGCTTTCTTT
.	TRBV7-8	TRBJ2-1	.	CASSLRANVGLFLNEQFF	TGTGCCAGCAGCTTAAGGGCTAACGTGGGACTCTTCCTCAATGAGCAGTTCTTC
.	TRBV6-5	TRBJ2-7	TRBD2	CASCYSAAGVSEHYF	TGTGCCAGCTGTTACTCGGCAGCGGGAGTAAGTGAGCACTACTTC
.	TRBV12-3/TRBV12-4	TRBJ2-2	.	CASCFSGIDTGEPFF	TGTGCCAGCTGTTTCTCTGGGATAGACACCGGGGAGCCGTTTTTT
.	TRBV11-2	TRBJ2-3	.	CGSSLMGEADTQYF	TGTGGCAGCAGTTTAATGGGAGAGGCAGATACGCAGTATTTT
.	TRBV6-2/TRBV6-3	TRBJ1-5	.	CASNYSASGGFRAQHF	TGTGCCAGCAATTACTCGGCCTCGGGGGGCTTCAGGGCCCAGCATTTT
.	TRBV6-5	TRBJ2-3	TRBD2	CASSSGGRASSSTDTHYF	TGTGCCAGCAGTTCAGGCGGGAGGGCTTCCTCTAGCACAGATACGCATTATTTT
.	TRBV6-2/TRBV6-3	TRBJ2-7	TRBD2	CAIRSAGVRSYEQYF	TGTGCCATCAGATCAGCGGGAGTGAGATCATACGAGCAGTACTTC
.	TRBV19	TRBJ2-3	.	CASSSRGSGKGRSDTQYF	TGTGCCAGTAGCAGCCGGGGGTCAGGGAAGGGTAGGTCAGATACGCAGTATTTT
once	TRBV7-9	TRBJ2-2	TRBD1	CASRLRQGNTGELFF	TGTGCCAGCAGATTGCGACAGGGGAACACCGGGGAACTGTTTTTT
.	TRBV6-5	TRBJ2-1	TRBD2	CASSSNSGRGPNYELFF	TGTGCCAGCAGTTCTAATAGCGGGAGGGGTCCCAACTATGAGCTGTTCTTC
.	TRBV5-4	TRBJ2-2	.	CASSPDNSSGELFF	TGTGCCAGCAGCCCGGACAACAGTTCGGGGGAACTGTTTTTT
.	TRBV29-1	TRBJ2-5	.	CSVQVVRETQYF	TGCAGCGTTCAGGTGGTTAGGGAGACCCAATACTTC
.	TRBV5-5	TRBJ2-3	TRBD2	CVSSLELAGGQDTQYF	TGTGTCAGCAGCTTGGAGCTAGCGGGAGGTCAGGATACGCAGTATTTT
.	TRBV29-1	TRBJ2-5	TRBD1	CSVWTGLQDTQYF	TGCAGCGTTTGGACAGGCTTACAGGATACCCAATACTTC
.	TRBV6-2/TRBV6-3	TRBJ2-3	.	CASRPANMKTDTQYF	TGTGCCAGTAGACCCGCTAACATGAAGACAGATACACAGTATTTT
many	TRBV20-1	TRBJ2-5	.	CSAWERGAKTQYF	TGCAGTGCTTGGGAGAGGGGGGCAAAGACCCAGTACTTC
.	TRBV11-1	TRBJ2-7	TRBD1	CASSYSERGPYEQYF	TGTGCCAGCAGCTACTCGGAGAGGGGGCCATACGAACAGTACTTC
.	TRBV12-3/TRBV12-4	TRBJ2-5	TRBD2	CAGSPYSGRQETQYF	TGTGCCGGCAGTCCCTATAGCGGGAGACAAGAGACACAGTACTTC
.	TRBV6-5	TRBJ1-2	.	CASSPGGTGFTF	TGTGCCAGTAGCCCCGGGGGGACCGGCTTCACCTTC
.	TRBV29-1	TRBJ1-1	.	CSVSITMNTDAFF	TGCAGCGTCTCGATAACCATGAACACTGATGCTTTCTTT
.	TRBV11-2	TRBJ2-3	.	CASSLRAWGSTDTQYF	TGTGCCAGCAGCCTTAGAGCGTGGGGGAGCACAGATACGCAGTATTTT
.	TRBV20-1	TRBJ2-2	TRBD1	CSARDHTGTATGELFF	TGCAGTGCTAGAGATCATACCGGGACAGCGACCGGGGAGCTGTTCTTT
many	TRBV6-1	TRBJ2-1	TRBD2	CASSERSGSYNEQFF	TGTGCCAGCAGTGAAAGGAGCGGGAGCTACAATGAGCAGTTCTTC
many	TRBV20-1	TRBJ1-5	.	CSASWASNQPQHF	TGCAGTGCTAGTTGGGCTAGCAATCAGCCCCAGCATTTT
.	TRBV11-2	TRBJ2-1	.	CASSLLRAQSSYNGQFF	TGTGCCAGCAGCTTATTGAGAGCCCAGAGCTCCTACAATGGGCAGTTCTTC
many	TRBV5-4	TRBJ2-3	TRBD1	CASSTRTGGAADTQYF	TGTGCCAGCAGTACTCGGACAGGGGGCGCGGCAGATACGCAGTATTTT
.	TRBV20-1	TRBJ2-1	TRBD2	CSAKQVLAPYNEQFF	TGCAGTGCTAAACAAGTACTAGCGCCTTACAATGAGCAGTTCTTC
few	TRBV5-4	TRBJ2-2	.	CAMGGLAAGTGELVF	TGTGCTATGGGGGGGCTAGCGGCAGGCACCGGGGAGCTGGTTTTT
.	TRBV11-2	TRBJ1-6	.	CASLTGDNSPLHF	TGTGCCAGCTTAACAGGCGATAATTCACCCCTCCACTTT